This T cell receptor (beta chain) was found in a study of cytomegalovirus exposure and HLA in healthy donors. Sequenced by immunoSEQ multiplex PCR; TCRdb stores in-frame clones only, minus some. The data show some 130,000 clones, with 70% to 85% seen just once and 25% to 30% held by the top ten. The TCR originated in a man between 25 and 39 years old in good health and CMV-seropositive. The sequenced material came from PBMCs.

The CDR3 DNA reads TGTGCCAGCAGTTTAAGGGCAGGGTCCGCTGAAGCTTTCTTT. This codes for CASSLRAGSAEAFF. The V and J genes are TRBV28 and TRBJ1-1; tentative D call: TRBD1 (5 bases). The CDR3 has 14 residues. V gave up 2 bases and J gave up 6 bases, with 13 bases separating them. Germline lookup yields CDR1 MDHEN and CDR2 SYDVKM.